The clone carrying this TCR beta chain came up a few times. The antigen is not known. The source of the sample is a study of cytomegalovirus exposure and HLA in healthy donors. This PCR relied on a set of 60 Vbeta primers and 13 Jbeta primers. In the original workflow: In a later analysis, 10 million to 11 million of around 75 million unique beta chains occurred in at least two donors. Profiling relied on immunoSEQ multiplex PCR, and the TCRdb table lists in-frame clones only, not all of them. Clone size and the V and J calls come from that table; the DNA yielded D and trimming. This sample has 90,000 to 110,000 clones, with 70% to 80% found just once. Study observations and caveats: A highly shared variant cluster was judged a likely technical artifact. After further analysis at a later stage, 15,000 to 20,000 TCR beta sequences were associated with HLA alleles at 0.05 false discovery rate. Confirmation in vitro established that a few CMV-associated chains were specific for CMV antigens.

Deletions cut 6 bases from V and 0 bases from J, with 14 bases between. This CDR3 is built from 15 residues. The V gene's germline CDR1 is MDHEN and CDR2 SYDVKM. Input material: PBMCs. This chain uses TRBV28 with TRBJ1-2, with D tentatively TRBD1 (5 bases). The clonotype comes from a man aged 30 to 39 in good health and CMV-seronegative. CDR3 loop: CASSGHDSANYGYTF. Here the CDR3 DNA reads TGTGCCAGCAGCGGACACGACAGTGCTAACTATGGCTACACCTTC.